These T cell receptor beta chains were read from a single sample in a study of blood T cell repertoires in COVID-19. Generated by immunoSEQ multiplex PCR, the TCRdb table keeps only in-frame clones and is missing some. This sample carries 400,000 to 450,000 clones, less than 95% of them seen once, and the ten largest clones take about 0.63%. Sample: PBMCs or T cells enriched from blood (not recorded which). These receptors were collected from a man aged 18 to 30 who had recovered from COVID-19. Each CDR3 is given with its conserved first and last residue. Each record gives: J gene, clone size, V gene, D gene, CDR3 DNA, CDR3 protein. D genes are given only for firm matches. Size values are once, few and many counts, or a class for expanded clones, and some rows have none.

J gene: TRBJ1-6
clone size: NA
V gene: TRBV5-6
D gene: NA
CDR3 DNA: TGTGCCAGCAGCTTGGCCCTTTTAGCGGGGCCACCCCACTTT
CDR3 protein: CASSLALLAGPPHF

J gene: TRBJ2-7
clone size: NA
V gene: TRBV10-1
D gene: TRBD1
CDR3 DNA: TGCGCCAGCAGTGACCGGGACAGGGGGGCCTACGAGCAGTACTTC
CDR3 protein: CASSDRDRGAYEQYF

J gene: TRBJ2-2
clone size: once
V gene: TRBV19
D gene: NA
CDR3 DNA: TGTGCCAGTAGTATTGTATCCGCCGGGGAGCTGTTTTTT
CDR3 protein: CASSIVSAGELFF

J gene: TRBJ2-3
clone size: NA
V gene: TRBV9
D gene: TRBD1
CDR3 DNA: TGTGCCAGCAGCGTAGCCTTGGACAGGGTTACAGATACGCAGTATTTT
CDR3 protein: CASSVALDRVTDTQYF

J gene: TRBJ2-1
clone size: NA
V gene: TRBV5-1
D gene: TRBD1
CDR3 DNA: TGCGCCAGCAGCTTGTCGACAGGGTCCTACAATGAGCAGTTCTTC
CDR3 protein: CASSLSTGSYNEQFF

J gene: TRBJ1-5
clone size: once
V gene: TRBV27
D gene: NA
CDR3 DNA: TGTGCCAGCAGTTTGCGGGGATGGGGGGTCAATCAGCCCCAGCATTTT
CDR3 protein: CASSLRGWGVNQPQHF

J gene: TRBJ2-6
clone size: NA
V gene: TRBV29-1
D gene: NA
CDR3 DNA: TGCAGTCGATGGACAGGAGGGATCTCTGGGGCCAACGTCCTGACTTTC
CDR3 protein: CSRWTGGISGANVLTF

J gene: TRBJ1-6
clone size: NA
V gene: TRBV14
D gene: NA
CDR3 DNA: TGTGCCAGCAGCAACTTTGCCCCGCTTAATTCACCCCTCCACTTT
CDR3 protein: CASSNFAPLNSPLHF

J gene: TRBJ1-1
clone size: NA
V gene: TRBV19
D gene: TRBD1
CDR3 DNA: TGTGCCAGTACTCAACCGGACAGGGGGTGGACTGAAGCTTTCTTT
CDR3 protein: CASTQPDRGWTEAFF

J gene: TRBJ1-1
clone size: NA
V gene: TRBV24-1
D gene: NA
CDR3 DNA: TGTGCCCCTCGGGAAGGAGGCCCTTTGAACACTGAAGCTTTCTTT
CDR3 protein: CAPREGGPLNTEAFF

J gene: TRBJ2-5
clone size: NA
V gene: TRBV6-6
D gene: TRBD2
CDR3 DNA: TGTGCCAGCAGTTCCGGGACTAGTTATGAGACCCAGTACTTC
CDR3 protein: CASSSGTSYETQYF

J gene: TRBJ2-1
clone size: once
V gene: TRBV4-1
D gene: NA
CDR3 DNA: TGCGCCAGCAGCCAGATGGCGGGCGATGAGCAGTTCTTC
CDR3 protein: CASSQMAGDEQFF

J gene: TRBJ1-2
clone size: NA
V gene: TRBV15
D gene: NA
CDR3 DNA: TGTGCCACCAGCAGAACCCCGGTCGATGGCTACACCTTC
CDR3 protein: CATSRTPVDGYTF

J gene: TRBJ2-1
clone size: NA
V gene: TRBV11-3
D gene: TRBD2
CDR3 DNA: TGTGCCAGCAGCTTATTCCCTAGCGGGGAGCAGTTCTTC
CDR3 protein: CASSLFPSGEQFF

J gene: TRBJ1-5
clone size: NA
V gene: TRBV30
D gene: NA
CDR3 DNA: TGTGCCTGGAGTGCTAGTAGCAATCAGCCCCAGCATTTT
CDR3 protein: CAWSASSNQPQHF

J gene: TRBJ2-1
clone size: NA
V gene: TRBV11-3
D gene: NA
CDR3 DNA: TGTGCCAGCAGCGGGACAAGGGAGTGGGATGAGCAGTTCTTC
CDR3 protein: CASSGTREWDEQFF

J gene: TRBJ2-1
clone size: NA
V gene: TRBV3-1/TRBV3-2
D gene: NA
CDR3 DNA: TGTGCCAGCAGCCAAGTTCTTCACAATGAGCAGTTCTTC
CDR3 protein: CASSQVLHNEQFF

J gene: TRBJ2-3
clone size: NA
V gene: TRBV7-2
D gene: TRBD2
CDR3 DNA: TGTGCCAGCAGCTTAGAGGTAGCGGGAGGGCGAGATACGCAGTATTTT
CDR3 protein: CASSLEVAGGRDTQYF

J gene: TRBJ1-2
clone size: NA
V gene: TRBV19
D gene: TRBD1
CDR3 DNA: TGTGCCAGTAGCCCCCCGACAGGGAACAATGGCTACACCTTC
CDR3 protein: CASSPPTGNNGYTF

J gene: TRBJ1-6
clone size: NA
V gene: TRBV7-9
D gene: NA
CDR3 DNA: TGTGCCAGCAGCTTAGAGGAGACAGGCGGATCACCCCTCCACTTT
CDR3 protein: CASSLEETGGSPLHF

J gene: TRBJ1-5
clone size: NA
V gene: TRBV19
D gene: TRBD1
CDR3 DNA: TGTGCCAGTAGTGGCAGGGGGTCGGGCCTTCGGCAGCCCCAGCATTTT
CDR3 protein: CASSGRGSGLRQPQHF

J gene: TRBJ2-7
clone size: few
V gene: TRBV29-1
D gene: NA
CDR3 DNA: TGCAGCGTTGATAAGGGGGGGACATACGAGCAGTACTTC
CDR3 protein: CSVDKGGTYEQYF

J gene: TRBJ1-3
clone size: NA
V gene: TRBV19
D gene: TRBD1
CDR3 DNA: TGTGCCAGTAGTTCTGCAGGGGGCTCTGGAAACACCATATATTTT
CDR3 protein: CASSSAGGSGNTIYF

J gene: TRBJ2-3
clone size: NA
V gene: TRBV12-5
D gene: NA
CDR3 DNA: TGTGCCTGCACTAGGGCAGATACGCAGTATTTT
CDR3 protein: CACTRADTQYF

J gene: TRBJ2-5
clone size: NA
V gene: TRBV5-5
D gene: TRBD2
CDR3 DNA: TGTGCCAGCAGCTTGGATCTAGCGGGGGGGCAAGAGACCCAGTACTTC
CDR3 protein: CASSLDLAGGQETQYF

J gene: TRBJ1-1
clone size: NA
V gene: TRBV4-1
D gene: TRBD1
CDR3 DNA: TGCGCCAGCAGCCATACAGGGGCCACTGAAGCTTTCTTT
CDR3 protein: CASSHTGATEAFF

J gene: TRBJ2-7
clone size: NA
V gene: TRBV7-9
D gene: TRBD1
CDR3 DNA: TGTGCCAGCAGCCCCAGCCAGGGGGCTGGGCAGTACTTC
CDR3 protein: CASSPSQGAGQYF

J gene: TRBJ1-1
clone size: NA
V gene: TRBV7-3
D gene: NA
CDR3 DNA: TGTGCCAGCAGCTTAACGTGGGGGGAACACGCTTTCTTT
CDR3 protein: CASSLTWGEHAFF

J gene: TRBJ1-1
clone size: NA
V gene: TRBV1
D gene: NA
CDR3 DNA: TGCACCAGCAGCTCTGCGGACAGCTTGAACACTGAAGCTTTCTTT
CDR3 protein: CTSSSADSLNTEAFF

J gene: TRBJ1-1
clone size: NA
V gene: TRBV3-1/TRBV3-2
D gene: NA
CDR3 DNA: TGTGCCAGCCTTCCCTCCTGGGCACAGAATGAAGCTTTCTTT
CDR3 protein: CASLPSWAQNEAFF

J gene: TRBJ1-4
clone size: NA
V gene: TRBV15
D gene: TRBD1
CDR3 DNA: TGTGCCACCAGCAGAGCCACAGGGGGGTTTGAAAAACTGTTTTTT
CDR3 protein: CATSRATGGFEKLFF

J gene: TRBJ2-3
clone size: NA
V gene: TRBV5-1
D gene: TRBD2
CDR3 DNA: TGCGCCAGCAGCTCTTCGACTAGCAGCACAGATACGCAGTATTTT
CDR3 protein: CASSSSTSSTDTQYF

J gene: TRBJ1-4
clone size: NA
V gene: TRBV28
D gene: NA
CDR3 DNA: TGTGCCAGCAGTTTATCGGACAGCCGCTGGAATAGGAAACTGTTTTTT
CDR3 protein: CASSLSDSRWNRKLFF

J gene: TRBJ2-2
clone size: NA
V gene: TRBV2
D gene: TRBD1
CDR3 DNA: TGTGCCAGCACCCTGGACAGGGTAGCCGGGGAGCTGTTTTTT
CDR3 protein: CASTLDRVAGELFF

J gene: TRBJ1-3
clone size: NA
V gene: TRBV18
D gene: TRBD1
CDR3 DNA: TGTGCCAGCTCACCTTCTCGACAGGGGGCTGGTGGAAACACCATATATTTT
CDR3 protein: CASSPSRQGAGGNTIYF

J gene: TRBJ2-3
clone size: NA
V gene: TRBV10-3
D gene: NA
CDR3 DNA: TGTGCCATCAGTCTGGGCGGGACTCCAGGGACAGATACGCAGTATTTT
CDR3 protein: CAISLGGTPGTDTQYF

J gene: TRBJ2-7
clone size: NA
V gene: TRBV27
D gene: TRBD1
CDR3 DNA: TGTGCCAGCAGTTCTGGGACAGGGTACGAGCAGTACTTC
CDR3 protein: CASSSGTGYEQYF

J gene: TRBJ1-2
clone size: NA
V gene: TRBV11-2
D gene: NA
CDR3 DNA: TGTGCCAGCAGCTCCGGGAACAGCGTTGAAACCTTC
CDR3 protein: CASSSGNSVETF

J gene: TRBJ2-5
clone size: NA
V gene: TRBV9
D gene: NA
CDR3 DNA: TGTGCCAGCAGCGTAGCCGACCAAGAGACCCAGTACTTC
CDR3 protein: CASSVADQETQYF

J gene: TRBJ1-6
clone size: NA
V gene: TRBV12-5
D gene: NA
CDR3 DNA: TGTGCTAGTGGTGAACAGGGCTTCTCTTCACCCCTCCACTTT
CDR3 protein: CASGEQGFSSPLHF

J gene: TRBJ2-5
clone size: NA
V gene: TRBV2
D gene: TRBD1
CDR3 DNA: TGTGCCAGCAGTGGGAGGGACAGGGGGCAAGAGACCCAGTACTTC
CDR3 protein: CASSGRDRGQETQYF